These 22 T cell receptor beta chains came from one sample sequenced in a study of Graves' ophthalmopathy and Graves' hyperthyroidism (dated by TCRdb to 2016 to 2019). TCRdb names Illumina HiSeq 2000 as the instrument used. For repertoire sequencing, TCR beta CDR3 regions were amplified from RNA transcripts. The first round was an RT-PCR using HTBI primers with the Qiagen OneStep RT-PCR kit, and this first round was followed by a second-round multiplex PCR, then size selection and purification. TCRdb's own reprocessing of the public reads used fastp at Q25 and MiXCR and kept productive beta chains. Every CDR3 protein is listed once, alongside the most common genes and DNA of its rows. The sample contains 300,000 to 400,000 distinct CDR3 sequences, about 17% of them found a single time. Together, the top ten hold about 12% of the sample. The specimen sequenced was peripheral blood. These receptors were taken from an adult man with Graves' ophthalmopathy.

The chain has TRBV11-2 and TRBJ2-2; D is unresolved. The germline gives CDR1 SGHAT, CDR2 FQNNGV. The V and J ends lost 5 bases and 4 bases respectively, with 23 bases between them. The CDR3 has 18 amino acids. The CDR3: CASSLRIMGRLSTGELFF. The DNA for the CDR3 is TGTGCCAGCAGCCTCCGTATTATGGGCAGGTTGAGCACCGGGGAGCTGTTTTTT.

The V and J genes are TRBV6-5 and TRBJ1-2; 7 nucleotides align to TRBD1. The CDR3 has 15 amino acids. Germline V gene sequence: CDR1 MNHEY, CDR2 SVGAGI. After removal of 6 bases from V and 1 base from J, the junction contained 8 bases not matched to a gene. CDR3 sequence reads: CASSYRDSLNYGYTF. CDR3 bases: TGTGCCAGCAGCTACCGGGACAGCCTTAACTATGGCTACACCTTC.

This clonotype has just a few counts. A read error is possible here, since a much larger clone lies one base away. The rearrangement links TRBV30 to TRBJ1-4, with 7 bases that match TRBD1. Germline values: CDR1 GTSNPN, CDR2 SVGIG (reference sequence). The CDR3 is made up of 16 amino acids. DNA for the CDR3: TGTGCCTGTAGTGTACAGGGGACTGCAACTAATGAAAAACTGTTTTTT. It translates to CACSVQGTATNEKLFF. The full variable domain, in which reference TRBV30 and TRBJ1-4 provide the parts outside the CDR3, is SQTIHQWPATLVQPVGSPLSLECTVEGTSNPNLYWYRQAAGRGLQLLFYSVGIGQISSEVPQNLSASRPQDRQFILSSKKLLLSDSGFYLCACSVQGTATNEKLFFGSGTQLSVL.

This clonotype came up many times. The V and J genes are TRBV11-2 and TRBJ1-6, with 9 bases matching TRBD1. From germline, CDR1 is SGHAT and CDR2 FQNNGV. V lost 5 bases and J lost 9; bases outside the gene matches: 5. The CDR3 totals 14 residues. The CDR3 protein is CASSTGGVGSPLHF. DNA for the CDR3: TGTGCCAGCAGCACAGGGGGCGTAGGTTCACCCCTCCACTTT.

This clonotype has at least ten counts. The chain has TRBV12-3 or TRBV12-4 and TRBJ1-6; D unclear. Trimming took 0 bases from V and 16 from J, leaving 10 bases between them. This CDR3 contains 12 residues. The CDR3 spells CASSLANLDLHF. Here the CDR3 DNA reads TGTGCCAGCAGTTTAGCAAATCTAGATCTCCACTTT.

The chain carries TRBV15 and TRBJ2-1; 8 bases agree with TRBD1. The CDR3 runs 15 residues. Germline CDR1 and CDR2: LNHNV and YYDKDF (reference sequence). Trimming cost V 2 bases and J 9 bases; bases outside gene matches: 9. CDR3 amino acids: CATSRITGTGSEQFF. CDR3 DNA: TGTGCCACCAGCAGAATCACCGGGACAGGAAGTGAGCAGTTCTTC.

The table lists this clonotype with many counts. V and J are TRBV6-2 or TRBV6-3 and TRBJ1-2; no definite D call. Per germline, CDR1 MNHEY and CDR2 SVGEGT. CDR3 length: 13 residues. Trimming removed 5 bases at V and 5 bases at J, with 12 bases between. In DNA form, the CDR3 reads TGTGCCAGCAGTCGTGACGGAGCATATGGCTACACCTTC. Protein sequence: CASSRDGAYGYTF.

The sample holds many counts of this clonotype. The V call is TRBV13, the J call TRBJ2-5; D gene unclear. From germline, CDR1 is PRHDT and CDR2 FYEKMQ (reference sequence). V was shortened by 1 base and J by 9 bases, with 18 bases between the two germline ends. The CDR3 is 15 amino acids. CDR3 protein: CASSLEGSADESQYF. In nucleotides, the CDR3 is TGTGCCAGCAGCTTAGAAGGCTCGGCGGACGAGTCCCAGTACTTC.

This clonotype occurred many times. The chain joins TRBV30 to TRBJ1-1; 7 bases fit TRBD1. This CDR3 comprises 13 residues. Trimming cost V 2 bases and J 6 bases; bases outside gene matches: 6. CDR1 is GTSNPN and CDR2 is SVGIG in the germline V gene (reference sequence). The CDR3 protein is CAWSTTGEAEAFF. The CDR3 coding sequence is TGTGCCTGGAGTACCACAGGGGAGGCTGAAGCTTTCTTT.

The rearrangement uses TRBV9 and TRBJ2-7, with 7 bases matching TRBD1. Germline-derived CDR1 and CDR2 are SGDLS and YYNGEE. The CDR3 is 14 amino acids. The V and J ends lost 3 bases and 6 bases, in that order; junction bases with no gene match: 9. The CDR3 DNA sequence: TGTGCCAGCAGCGCCGGGACAGATTACCTCGAGCAGTACTTC. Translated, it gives CASSAGTDYLEQYF. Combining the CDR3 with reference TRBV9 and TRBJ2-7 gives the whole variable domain DSGVTQTPKHLITATGQRVTLRCSPRSGDLSVYWYQQSLDQGLQFLIQYYNGEERAKGNILERFSAQQFPDLHSELNLSSLELGDSALYFCASSAGTDYLEQYFGPGTRLTVT.

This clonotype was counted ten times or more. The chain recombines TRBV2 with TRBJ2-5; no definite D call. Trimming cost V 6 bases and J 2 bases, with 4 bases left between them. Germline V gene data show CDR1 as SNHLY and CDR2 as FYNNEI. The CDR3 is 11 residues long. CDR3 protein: CASRAQETQYF. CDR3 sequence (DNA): TGTGCCAGCAGGGCACAAGAGACCCAGTACTTC. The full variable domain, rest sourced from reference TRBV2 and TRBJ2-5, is EPEVTQTPSHQVTQMGQEVILRCVPISNHLYFYWYRQILGQKVEFLVSFYNNEISEKSEIFDDQFSVERPDGSNFTLKIRSTKLEDSAMYFCASRAQETQYFGPGTRLLVL.

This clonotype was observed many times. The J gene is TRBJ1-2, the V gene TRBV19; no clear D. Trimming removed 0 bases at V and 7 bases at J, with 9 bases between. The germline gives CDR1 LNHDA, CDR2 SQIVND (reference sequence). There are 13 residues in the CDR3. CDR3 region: CASSIDLSRGYTF. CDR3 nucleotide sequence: TGTGCCAGTAGTATAGATCTATCTCGTGGCTACACCTTC.

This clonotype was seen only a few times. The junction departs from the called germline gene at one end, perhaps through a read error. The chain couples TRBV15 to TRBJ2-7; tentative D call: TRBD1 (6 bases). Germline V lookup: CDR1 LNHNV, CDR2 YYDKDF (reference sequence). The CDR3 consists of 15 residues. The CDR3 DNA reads TGTGTCACCAGCAGGAGACAGGCTCGCTCCTACGAGCAGTACTTC. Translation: CVTSRRQARSYEQYF. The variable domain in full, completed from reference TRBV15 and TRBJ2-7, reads DAMVIQNPRYQVTQFGKPVTLSCSQTLNHNVMYWYQQKSSQAPKLLFHYYDKDFNNEADTPDNFQSRRPNTSFCFLDIRSPGLGDTAMYLCVTSRRQARSYEQYFGPGTRLTVT.

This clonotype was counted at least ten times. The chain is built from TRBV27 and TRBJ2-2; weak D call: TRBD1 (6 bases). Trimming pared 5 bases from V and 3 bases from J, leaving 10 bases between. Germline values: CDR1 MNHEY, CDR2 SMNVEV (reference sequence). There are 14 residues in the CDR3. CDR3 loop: CASSQGKDTGELFF. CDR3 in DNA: TGTGCCAGCAGTCAGGGGAAGGACACCGGGGAGCTGTTTTTT.

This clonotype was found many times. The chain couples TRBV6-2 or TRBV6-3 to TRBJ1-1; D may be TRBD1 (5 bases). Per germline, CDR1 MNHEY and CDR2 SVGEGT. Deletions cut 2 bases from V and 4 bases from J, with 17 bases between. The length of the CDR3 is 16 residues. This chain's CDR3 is CASSYPPATGGTEAFF. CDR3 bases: TGTGCCAGCAGTTACCCCCCAGCAACGGGGGGCACTGAAGCTTTCTTT.

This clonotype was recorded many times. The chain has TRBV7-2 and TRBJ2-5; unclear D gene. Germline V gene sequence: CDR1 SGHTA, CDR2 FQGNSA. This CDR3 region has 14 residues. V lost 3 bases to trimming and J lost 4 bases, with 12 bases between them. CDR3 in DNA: TGTGCCAGCAGCTTCCTCCGCTCCTCAGAGACCCAGTACTTC. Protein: CASSFLRSSETQYF.

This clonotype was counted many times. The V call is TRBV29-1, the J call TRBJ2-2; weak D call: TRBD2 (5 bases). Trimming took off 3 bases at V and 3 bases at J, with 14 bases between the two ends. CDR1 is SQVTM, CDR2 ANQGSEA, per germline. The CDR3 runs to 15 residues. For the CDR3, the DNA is TGCAGCGTTGATAAAGTGAGGGCCGACACCGGGGAGCTGTTTTTT. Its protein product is CSVDKVRADTGELFF.

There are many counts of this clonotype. The DNA of the CDR3 is TGTGCCAGCAGTTTCGGGACTGCCAGCACTGAAGCTTTCTTT. Its translation: CASSFGTASTEAFF. The chain couples TRBV12-3 or TRBV12-4 to TRBJ1-1; D is possibly TRBD1 (5 bases). The CDR3 sequence is 14 residues long. With 3 bases removed from V and 4 bases from J, the gap between germline ends came to 12 bases.

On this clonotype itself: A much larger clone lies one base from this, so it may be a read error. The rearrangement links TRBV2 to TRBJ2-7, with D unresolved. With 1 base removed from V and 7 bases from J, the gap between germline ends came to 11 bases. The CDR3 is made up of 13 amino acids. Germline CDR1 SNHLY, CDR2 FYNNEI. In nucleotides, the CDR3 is TGTGCCAGCAGTGAAGTGGCGGTCCATGAGCAGTACTTC. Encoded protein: CASSEVAVHEQYF.

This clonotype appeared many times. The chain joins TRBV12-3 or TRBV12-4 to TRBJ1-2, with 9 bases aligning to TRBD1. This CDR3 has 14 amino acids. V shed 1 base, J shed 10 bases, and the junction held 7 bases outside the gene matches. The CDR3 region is CASSLGRTGGDYTF. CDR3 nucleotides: TGTGCCAGCAGTTTAGGTAGAACAGGGGGCGACTACACCTTC.

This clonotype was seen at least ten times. The CDR3 nucleotides read TGTGCCAGCAGCTCCCAGACAGGGACCCAACAAGAGACCCAGTACTTC. Translating gives CASSSQTGTQQETQYF. The rearrangement uses TRBV13 and TRBJ2-5, with 7 bases lining up with TRBD1. CDR3 length: 16 residues. Germline V CDR1 and CDR2: PRHDT, FYEKMQ (reference sequence). V lost 4 bases, J lost 2 bases, and 10 bases stayed unmatched.

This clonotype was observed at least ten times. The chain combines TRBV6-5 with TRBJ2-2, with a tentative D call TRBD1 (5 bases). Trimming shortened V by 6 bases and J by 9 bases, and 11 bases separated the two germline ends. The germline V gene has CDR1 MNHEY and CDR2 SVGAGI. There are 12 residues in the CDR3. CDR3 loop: CASSPGNRELFF. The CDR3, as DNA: TGTGCCAGCAGCCCAGGGAATCGGGAGCTGTTTTTT.